The subject of this entry is one T cell receptor (beta chain). This sample is drawn from a study of T cell clones after liver transplantation. Background on the study: Three of the eight recipients were HCV-positive; the rest had non-autoimmune, non-viral transplant indications. Without induction therapy, subjects received standard immunosuppression until 12-24 months post-transplant.

V dropped 2 bases and J dropped 4 bases, with 5 bases sitting between them. Per germline, CDR1 SGHDT and CDR2 YYEEEE. This CDR3 comprises 12 residues. Using immunoSEQ multiplex PCR, the repertoire was profiled, and TCRdb retains in-frame clones only, with some absent. In the table there are some 80,000 clones, around 80% of which are singletons. The chain has TRBV5-6 and TRBJ2-3; D gene unclear. The sequence derives from a human patient who received a liver transplant. The graft donor may be the source of some T cells. Source: CD4+ T cells from blood, taken less than 50 months after liver transplant. The CDR3 DNA sequence: TGTGCCAGCAGCTTTCGCCCAGATACGCAGTATTTT. Translated, it gives CASSFRPDTQYF.